This T cell receptor (beta chain) was sequenced in a study of cytomegalovirus exposure and HLA in healthy donors. Germline CDR1 is SEHNR and CDR2 is FQNEAQ (reference sequence). The CDR3 covers 14 residues. Deletions cut 0 bases from V and 5 bases from J, with 10 bases between. Vbeta (60) and Jbeta (13) primers were used in the PCR. The method was immunoSEQ multiplex PCR; TCRdb's version includes in-frame clones alone and lacks a portion of them. The repertoire holds approximately 100,000 clones, with 60% to 85% as singletons. Sequenced sample: PBMCs. This sequence originates from a woman aged 40 to 55 in good health and CMV-seronegative. The chain is built from TRBV7-9 and TRBJ2-5; TRBD2 is a possible D gene (6 bases). The CDR3 protein is CASSLAAGRETQYF. Written as DNA, the CDR3 is TGTGCCAGCAGCTTAGCGGCGGGGAGGGAGACCCAGTACTTC.